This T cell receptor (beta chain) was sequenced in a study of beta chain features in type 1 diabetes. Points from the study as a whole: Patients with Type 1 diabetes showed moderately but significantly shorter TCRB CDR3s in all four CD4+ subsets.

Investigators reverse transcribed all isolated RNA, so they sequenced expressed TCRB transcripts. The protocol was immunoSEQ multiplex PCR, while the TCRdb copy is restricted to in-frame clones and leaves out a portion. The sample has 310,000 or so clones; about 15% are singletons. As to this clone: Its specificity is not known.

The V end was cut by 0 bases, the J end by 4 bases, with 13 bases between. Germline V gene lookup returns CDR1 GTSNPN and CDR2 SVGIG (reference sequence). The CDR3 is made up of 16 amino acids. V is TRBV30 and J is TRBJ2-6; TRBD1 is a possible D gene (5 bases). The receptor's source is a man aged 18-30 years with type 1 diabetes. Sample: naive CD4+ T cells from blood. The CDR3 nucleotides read TGTGCCTGGAGTGTTGTCGACTGGACAGGGGCCAACGTCCTGACTTTC. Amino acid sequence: CAWSVVDWTGANVLTF.